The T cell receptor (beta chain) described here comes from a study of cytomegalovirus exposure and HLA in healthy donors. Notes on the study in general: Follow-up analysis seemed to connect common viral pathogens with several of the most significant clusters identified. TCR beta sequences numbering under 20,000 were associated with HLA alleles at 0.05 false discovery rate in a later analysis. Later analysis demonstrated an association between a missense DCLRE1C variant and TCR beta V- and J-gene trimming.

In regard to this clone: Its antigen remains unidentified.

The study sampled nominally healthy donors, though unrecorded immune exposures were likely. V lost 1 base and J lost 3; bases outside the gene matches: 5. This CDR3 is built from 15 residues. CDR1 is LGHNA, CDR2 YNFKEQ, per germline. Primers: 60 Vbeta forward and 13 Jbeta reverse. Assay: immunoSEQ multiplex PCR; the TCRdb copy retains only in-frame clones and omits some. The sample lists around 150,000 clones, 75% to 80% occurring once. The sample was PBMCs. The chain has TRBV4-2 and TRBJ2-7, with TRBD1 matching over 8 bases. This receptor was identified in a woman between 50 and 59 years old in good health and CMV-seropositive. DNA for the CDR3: TGTGCCAGCAGCCAAGCACAGGGGGAACTCTACGAGCAGTACTTC. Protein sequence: CASSQAQGELYEQYF.